This T cell receptor beta chain was captured in a study of CD8+ T cells in alopecia areata. Study-level information: Treated patients' severity was scored by percentage of affected scalp area.

Reverse transcription of extracted RNA yielded cDNA, which provided the sequencing template. Data came from immunoSEQ multiplex PCR; TCRdb stores just in-frame clones and leaves some out. This repertoire shows 200,000 to 250,000 clones, roughly 56% found once; its top ten account for 1.5% to 2%. The germline V gene has CDR1 MNHEY and CDR2 SMNVEV (reference sequence). V was cut by 5 bases and J by 9 bases, with 14 bases left in between. This CDR3 is built from 14 residues. Treatment here: oral pan-JAK inhibitor, 5-10 mg twice daily. J is TRBJ1-6 and V is TRBV27; the D is unclear. The material sequenced was CD4+ T cells sorted from blood, taken at week 4, from a patient treated with tofacitinib. The receptor's source is a human donor with alopecia areata. Here the CDR3 reads CASSPPSGGSPLHF. DNA of the CDR3: TGTGCCAGCAGTCCCCCCTCGGGCGGTTCACCCCTCCACTTT.